This T cell receptor beta chain was captured in a study of blood T cell repertoires in COVID-19. Study background: The United States, Italy and Spain supplied acute and convalescent COVID-19 samples.

The CDR3 has 15 residues. The germline CDR1 and CDR2 sequences are KGHSH and LQKENI. The V segment lost 5 bases and the J segment 3 bases; nucleotides outside the gene matches: 4. The data were produced by immunoSEQ multiplex PCR, yet TCRdb's version contains in-frame clones alone and is incomplete. The sample records 75,000 to 90,000 clones, roughly 88% being singletons. Only one count was recorded for this clone. This sequence originates from a woman in her fifties or sixties in a cohort sampled during active COVID-19. The rearrangement links TRBV18 to TRBJ2-2, with 9 bases lining up with TRBD1. Material for sequencing was peripheral blood. The CDR3 coding sequence is TGTGCCAGCTCAGGACAGGGGCCTTACACCGGGGAGCTGTTTTTT. Translation: CASSGQGPYTGELFF. Full variable domain (outside the CDR3, taken from reference TRBV18 and TRBJ2-2): NAGVMQNPRHLVRRRGQEARLRCSPMKGHSHVYWYRQLPEEGLKFMVYLQKENIIDESGMPKERFSAEFPKEGPSILRIQQVVRGDSAAYFCASSGQGPYTGELFFGEGSRLTVL.